This passage covers 5 T cell receptor beta chains from one sample sequenced in a study of PD-1 blockade in classical Hodgkin lymphoma. In every patient, relapse followed autologous stem cell transplantation, while exposure to brentuximab vedotin differed. Sequencing used immunoSEQ multiplex PCR; TCRdb keeps in-frame clones, though not all of them. This sample has 25,000 to 30,000 clones, with more than 75% found just once. The input for sequencing was peripheral blood mononuclear cells (PBMCs), taken at baseline. Receptor source: a human donor with classical Hodgkin lymphoma.

This clone was observed a single time. This sequence joins TRBV19 and TRBJ1-5; 7 bases are shared with TRBD1. In germline, CDR1 is LNHDA, CDR2 SQIVND (reference sequence). CDR3 length: 16 amino acids. J was trimmed by 0 bases and V by 8 bases; bases with no gene match: 10. CDR3 region: CASPQGGDYSNQPQHF. Written as DNA, the CDR3 is TGTGCCAGTCCCCAGGGGGGGGATTATAGCAATCAGCCCCAGCATTTT.

This rearrangement joins TRBV5-1 to TRBJ1-6, with 7 bases that match TRBD1. The V segment lost 4 bases and the J segment 5 bases; nucleotides outside the gene matches: 3. CDR1 is SGHRS, CDR2 YFSETQ, per germline. This CDR3 spans 14 amino acids. In DNA form, the CDR3 reads TGCGCCAGCAGCCACGACAGGGATAATTCACCCCTCCACTTT. Its protein is CASSHDRDNSPLHF. The whole variable domain, remainder taken from reference TRBV5-1 and TRBJ1-6, is KAGVTQTPRYLIKTRGQQVTLSCSPISGHRSVSWYQQTPGQGLQFLFEYFSETQRNKGNFPGRFSGRQFSNSRSEMNVSTLELGDSALYLCASSHDRDNSPLHFGNGTRLTVT.

The V and J genes are TRBV5-1 and TRBJ2-2; TRBD2 agrees at 7 bases. V was pared by 0 bases and J by 6 bases, with 5 bases of the junction left unmatched. CDR1 is SGHRS, CDR2 YFSETQ, per germline. This CDR3 region has 15 residues. The CDR3 DNA sequence: TGCGCCAGCAGCTTGGCACTAGCGTTGGCCGGGGAGCTGTTTTTT. As protein: CASSLALALAGELFF.

The genes are TRBV5-5 and TRBJ1-2; D might be TRBD1 (5 bases). The CDR3 consists of 13 residues. The V and J ends lost 3 bases and 0 bases respectively, with 6 bases between them. Germline V lookup: CDR1 SGHKS, CDR2 YYEKEE (reference sequence). The CDR3 loop is CASSSTANYGYTF. The CDR3 DNA is TGTGCCAGCAGCTCGACAGCTAACTATGGCTACACCTTC.

The V call is TRBV18, the J call TRBJ1-1; D not certain. The germline V and J ends were trimmed by 3 bases and 0 bases, with 20 bases remaining between them. This CDR3 comprises 18 residues. Germline loops: CDR1 KGHSH, CDR2 LQKENI. CDR3 residues: CASSPVWGTRPMNTEAFF. The CDR3 DNA reads TGTGCCAGCTCACCTGTCTGGGGTACACGGCCAATGAACACTGAAGCTTTCTTT.